A single sample gave rise to the 20 T cell receptor beta chains below, sequenced in a study of monozygotic twins with inflammatory bowel disease. TCRdb reprocessed the 5' RACE reads, keeping one entry per CDR3 protein, no DNA. Seen in this sample are approximately 330,000 distinct CDR3 sequences; the ten most common clones hold 2%. Sequencing input: blood. The receptors were sampled from a human donor with ulcerative colitis or Crohn's disease, or a healthy co-twin of an affected twin (not recorded which).

This rearrangement joins TRBV20-1 to TRBJ1-5; checking the TCRdb D call of TRBD1 is not possible without DNA. The germline V gene encodes CDR1 DFQATT and CDR2 SNEGSKA (reference sequence). The CDR3 loop spans 14 amino acids. The CDR3 loop is CSAGRYNSNQPQHF.

The chain joins TRBV4-1 to TRBJ2-1. The CDR3 is 16 residues long. CDR1 and CDR2 (germline): MGHRA, YSYEKL. The CDR3: CASSQDAGGTNNEQFF.

The J gene is TRBJ1-1, the V gene TRBV2; checking the TCRdb D call of TRBD1 is not possible without DNA. CDR3 length: 14 amino acids. Germline CDR1 is SNHLY and CDR2 is FYNNEI. CDR3 region: CASSGQGFHTEAFF.

The chain joins TRBV5-6 to TRBJ2-1. CDR1 is SGHDT and CDR2 is YYEEEE in the germline V gene. The CDR3 is 16 residues long. CDR3 protein: CASSLRGRSSYNEQFF.

This chain links TRBV20-1 with TRBJ2-6; checking the TCRdb D call of TRBD1 is not possible without DNA. Germline V gene data show CDR1 as DFQATT and CDR2 as SNEGSKA (reference sequence). The CDR3 is made up of 19 amino acids. CDR3 sequence reads: CSAARSGTGSVAGANVLTF.

The gene calls are TRBV27 and TRBJ2-3; the D call from TCRdb, TRBD1, cannot be confirmed without DNA. The CDR3 is 15 residues long. The germline gives CDR1 MNHEY, CDR2 SMNVEV (reference sequence). The chain's CDR3 is CASSYRDRGRNTQYF.

V usage is TRBV7-9 and J usage is TRBJ2-3; TCRdb calls TRBD2, which cannot be checked without DNA. Germline values: CDR1 SEHNR, CDR2 FQNEAQ (reference sequence). This CDR3 is built from 16 residues. CDR3 loop: CASSPGLAPRTDTQYF.

This CDR3 reads CASSLTSGAPYNEQFF. This sequence joins TRBV2 and TRBJ2-1; as DNA is missing, the TRBD2 call by TCRdb cannot be tested. The CDR3 has 16 residues. CDR1 SNHLY and CDR2 FYNNEI come from the germline V gene. The full variable domain, its missing parts supplied by reference TRBV2 and TRBJ2-1, is EPEVTQTPSHQVTQMGQEVILRCVPISNHLYFYWYRQILGQKVEFLVSFYNNEISEKSEIFDDQFSVERPDGSNFTLKIRSTKLEDSAMYFCASSLTSGAPYNEQFFGPGTRLTVL.

The V and J genes are TRBV28 and TRBJ1-1; the D gene TCRdb calls, TRBD1, cannot be checked with no DNA. From germline, CDR1 is MDHEN and CDR2 SYDVKM. This CDR3 is built from 11 residues. This CDR3 is CASRGQQEAFF. Filled out from reference TRBV28 and TRBJ1-1, the complete variable domain reads DVKVTQSSRYLVKRTGEKVFLECVQDMDHENMFWYRQDPGLGLRLIYFSYDVKMKEKGDIPEGYSVSREKKERFSLILESASTNQTSMYLCASRGQQEAFFGQGTRLTVV.

The CDR3 is CASSLEGGAARFFYNEQFF. The chain has TRBV5-1 and TRBJ2-1; TCRdb outputs TRBD1, but without DNA this stays unchecked. Germline loops: CDR1 SGHRS, CDR2 YFSETQ. CDR3 length: 19 residues.

The rearrangement links TRBV4-3 to TRBJ2-3; TCRdb's assignment of TRBD2 cannot be checked, as there is no DNA. CDR3 size: 15 residues. The germline V gene encodes CDR1 LGHNA and CDR2 YSLEER. CDR3 sequence reads: CASSQGGSGTDTQNF.

The rearrangement uses TRBV5-1 and TRBJ1-5; TCRdb indicates TRBD1, and absent DNA this call remains unverified. Germline CDR1 and CDR2: SGHRS and YFSETQ. The CDR3 covers 15 residues. The CDR3 region is CASSETGGSNQPQHF.

The rearrangement joins TRBV2 to TRBJ2-5. From germline, CDR1 is SNHLY and CDR2 FYNNEI. CDR3 length: 13 residues. This CDR3 is CASSEASLETQYF.

The rearrangement links TRBV28 to TRBJ1-5; TCRdb lists TRBD1, though no DNA is available to test this call. This CDR3 has 18 amino acids. The V gene's germline CDR1 is MDHEN and CDR2 SYDVKM. The CDR3 loop is CASSLPPPRRDSNQPQHF.

CDR3 sequence: CVISFSRDTGELFF. The chain recombines TRBV10-3 with TRBJ2-2. There are 14 residues in the CDR3. Germline CDR1 is ENHRY and CDR2 is SYGVKD.

The J gene is TRBJ2-5, the V gene TRBV6-1. The CDR3 has 13 residues. CDR1 and CDR2 from the germline V gene are MNHNS and SASEGT. CDR3 protein: CASSGSYGETQYF.

V usage is TRBV20-1 and J usage is TRBJ2-3; TCRdb gives TRBD1 as the D gene, but with no DNA this cannot be confirmed. The germline V gene has CDR1 DFQATT and CDR2 SNEGSKA (reference sequence). The CDR3 sequence is 14 residues long. CDR3 region: CSKPGGASTDTQYF.

This sequence joins TRBV28 and TRBJ2-5; the D call of TRBD1 rests on TCRdb alone, since no DNA is present to check it. The CDR3 totals 13 residues. Germline CDR1 reads MDHEN; CDR2 reads SYDVKM. CDR3 region: CASRNPGRETQYF.

The chain joins TRBV5-4 to TRBJ2-2; the TRBD1 assignment by TCRdb is unverifiable without DNA. Germline loops: CDR1 SGHNT, CDR2 YYREEE (reference sequence). CDR3 size: 15 residues. CDR3 residues: CASSLSGGDTGELFF.

V is TRBV5-4 and J is TRBJ2-3. Germline CDR1 and CDR2: SGHNT and YYREEE (reference sequence). This CDR3 is built from 15 residues. The CDR3 loop reads CASSWTGTSTDTQYF.